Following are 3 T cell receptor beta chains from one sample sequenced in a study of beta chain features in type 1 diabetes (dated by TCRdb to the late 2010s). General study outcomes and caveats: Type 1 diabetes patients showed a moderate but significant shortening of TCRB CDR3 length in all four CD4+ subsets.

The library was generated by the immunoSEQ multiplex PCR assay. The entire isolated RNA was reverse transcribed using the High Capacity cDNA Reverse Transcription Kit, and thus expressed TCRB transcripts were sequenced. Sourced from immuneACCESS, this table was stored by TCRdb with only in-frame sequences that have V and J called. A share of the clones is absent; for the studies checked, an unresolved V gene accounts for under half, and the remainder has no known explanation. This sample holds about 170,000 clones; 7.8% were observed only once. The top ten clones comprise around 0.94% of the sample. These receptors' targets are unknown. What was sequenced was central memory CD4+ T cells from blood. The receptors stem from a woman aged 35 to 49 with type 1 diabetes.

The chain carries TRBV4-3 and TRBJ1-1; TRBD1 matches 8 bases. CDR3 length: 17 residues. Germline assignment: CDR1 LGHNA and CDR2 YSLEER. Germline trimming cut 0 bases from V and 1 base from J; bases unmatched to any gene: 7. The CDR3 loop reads CASSQDPPGTGNTEAFF. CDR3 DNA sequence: TGCGCCAGCAGCCAAGATCCCCCGGGGACAGGGAACACTGAAGCTTTCTTT.

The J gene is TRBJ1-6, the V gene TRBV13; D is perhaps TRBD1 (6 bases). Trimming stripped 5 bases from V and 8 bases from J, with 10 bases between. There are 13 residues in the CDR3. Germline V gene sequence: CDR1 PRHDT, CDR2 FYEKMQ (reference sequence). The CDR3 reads CASSPRGDSPLHF. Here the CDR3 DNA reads TGTGCCAGCAGCCCCAGGGGAGATTCACCCCTCCACTTT.

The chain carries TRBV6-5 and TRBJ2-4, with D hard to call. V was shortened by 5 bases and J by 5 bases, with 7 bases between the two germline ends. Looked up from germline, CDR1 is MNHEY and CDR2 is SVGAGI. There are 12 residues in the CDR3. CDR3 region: CASSPRENIQYF. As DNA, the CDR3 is TGTGCCAGCAGTCCCCGAGAAAACATTCAGTACTTC.